One and the same sample provided the 21 T cell receptor beta chains below, sequenced in a study of OX40 agonist ivuxolimab in advanced cancers. Measured with immunoSEQ multiplex PCR; TCRdb has only the in-frame clones, and not every one. The sample includes roughly 35,000 clones, 88% of them seen just once. This material consisted of CD4+ or CD8+ T cells sorted from blood, taken in a trial of the OX40 agonist ivuxolimab. All receptors come from an adult with an advanced solid tumor such as melanoma, head and neck, liver or kidney cancer.

CDR3 amino acids: CASSELPGELFF. CDR3 sequence (DNA): TGTGCCAGCAGTGAATTGCCCGGGGAGCTGTTTTTT. The chain links TRBV6-1 to TRBJ2-2; no clear D gene. This CDR3 region has 12 residues. Germline V CDR1 and CDR2: MNHNS, SASEGT. V dropped 2 bases and J dropped 6 bases, with 4 bases sitting between them.

The chain recombines TRBV6-5 with TRBJ1-1; the match to TRBD1 covers 8 bases. Germline V gene data show CDR1 as MNHEY and CDR2 as SVGAGI. Trimming at V came to 4 bases and at J to 5 bases, leaving 6 bases not matched to a gene. The CDR3 totals 14 residues. The CDR3 nucleotides read TGTGCCAGCAGTTCCCGGACAGGGAATACTGAAGCTTTCTTT. Amino acid sequence: CASSSRTGNTEAFF.

The rearrangement uses TRBV5-1 and TRBJ2-5; 14 bases fit TRBD2. The CDR3 contains 15 residues. With 4 bases clipped from V and 6 bases from J, the junction kept 5 bases outside the gene matches. Germline assignment: CDR1 SGHRS and CDR2 YFSETQ. CDR3 coding DNA: TGCGCCAGCAGCGGGGGACTAGCGGGAGCTAAGACCCAGTACTTC. Amino acid sequence: CASSGGLAGAKTQYF. Full variable domain (missing parts from reference TRBV5-1 and TRBJ2-5): KAGVTQTPRYLIKTRGQQVTLSCSPISGHRSVSWYQQTPGQGLQFLFEYFSETQRNKGNFPGRFSGRQFSNSRSEMNVSTLELGDSALYLCASSGGLAGAKTQYFGPGTRLLVL.

This rearrangement joins TRBV15 to TRBJ2-2, with a tentative D call TRBD2 (5 bases). The CDR3 runs 18 residues. V lost 5 bases and J 1 base, leaving 20 bases between the germline ends. Germline CDR1 reads LNHNV; CDR2 reads YYDKDF (reference sequence). The chain's CDR3 is CATSGGKRVPMNTGELFF. CDR3 coding DNA: TGTGCCACCAGCGGAGGAAAAAGAGTGCCGATGAACACCGGGGAGCTGTTTTTT.

V usage is TRBV27 and J usage is TRBJ1-3; TRBD1 might be the D (5 bases). The CDR3 covers 14 residues. Germline V gene sequence: CDR1 MNHEY, CDR2 SMNVEV (reference sequence). The ends were cut back, 3 bases at V and 9 bases at J, with 15 bases in the middle. Written as DNA, the CDR3 is TGTGCCAGCAGTTTTAGGGGTGCGGCGAGCACCATATATTTT. It yields the protein CASSFRGAASTIYF.

The gene calls are TRBV19 and TRBJ1-5; D possibly corresponds to TRBD1 (6 bases). Per the germline V gene, CDR1 is LNHDA and CDR2 is SQIVND (reference sequence). The CDR3 length is 19 residues. The germline V and J ends were trimmed by 2 bases and 0 bases, with 20 bases remaining between them. Here the CDR3 reads CASSITVLQPGVSNQPQHF. The CDR3 DNA reads TGTGCCAGTAGTATAACGGTTCTACAACCAGGGGTTAGCAATCAGCCCCAGCATTTT.

The chain combines TRBV7-6 with TRBJ2-2; 9 nucleotides line up with TRBD2. The junction had 21 bases not matched to a gene; V was cut back by 5 bases and J by 8 bases. The germline V gene has CDR1 SGHVS and CDR2 FNYEAQ. The CDR3 length is 19 residues. The CDR3 here is CASSRNYLLAGARMGELFF. Here the CDR3 DNA reads TGTGCCAGCAGCCGAAACTATCTACTAGCGGGCGCAAGAATGGGGGAGCTGTTTTTT.

The chain recombines TRBV4-2 with TRBJ2-3, with D perhaps TRBD2 (5 bases). This CDR3 has 14 residues. Germline CDR1 and CDR2: LGHNA and YNFKEQ. V was shortened by 1 base and J by 5 bases, with 10 bases between the two germline ends. The CDR3 region has the DNA TGTGCCAGCAGCCAAGGGAATGCGGGAGATACGCAGTATTTT. As protein: CASSQGNAGDTQYF.

The rearrangement joins TRBV6-1 to TRBJ1-2; perhaps TRBD1 as D (6 bases). Trimming shortened V by 2 bases and J by 0 bases, and 16 bases separated the two germline ends. CDR1 is MNHNS and CDR2 is SASEGT in the germline V gene. The CDR3 spans 17 residues. As DNA, the CDR3 is TGTGCCAGCAGTGAATTAAACGGGGGGCGCGCTAACTATGGCTACACCTTC. The encoded protein is CASSELNGGRANYGYTF.

CDR3 sequence: CASKIGQLNEQFF. The CDR3 DNA is TGTGCCAGCAAGATTGGACAGCTCAATGAGCAGTTCTTC. The chain uses TRBV25-1 and TRBJ2-1; weak D call: TRBD1 (6 bases). The CDR3 length is 13 residues. Germline CDR1 and CDR2: MGHDK and SYGVNS. V shed 7 bases and J shed 6 bases, with 13 bases lying between them.

V is TRBV11-2 and J is TRBJ2-7; 8 bases match TRBD2. The CDR3 contains 15 residues. V dropped 9 bases and J dropped 6; count of bases not matched to a gene: 16. Germline CDR1 is SGHAT and CDR2 is FQNNGV. The CDR3 protein is CARSEVWSGGSEQYF. DNA of the CDR3: TGTGCCAGGAGTGAGGTTTGGAGCGGGGGTAGCGAGCAGTACTTC. Together with reference TRBV11-2 and TRBJ2-7, the CDR3 gives the full variable domain: EAGVAQSPRYKIIEKRQSVAFWCNPISGHATLYWYQQILGQGPKLLIQFQNNGVVDDSQLPKDRFSAERLKGVDSTLKIQPAKLEDSAVYLCARSEVWSGGSEQYFGPGTRLTVT.

In this sample, this clone turned up a few times. This chain uses TRBV15 with TRBJ2-4; no firm D call. There are 15 residues in the CDR3. Germline assignment: CDR1 LNHNV and CDR2 YYDKDF (reference sequence). V was cut by 3 bases and J by 0 bases, with 9 bases left in between. CDR3 nucleotide sequence: TGTGCCACCAGCAGGTATGCTCTAGCCAAAAACATTCAGTACTTC. This codes for CATSRYALAKNIQYF.

The chain uses TRBV30 and TRBJ2-3; D is possibly TRBD2 (5 bases). Between the trimmed V and J ends, which lost 2 bases and 3 bases, there was a span of 12 bases. The CDR3 loop spans 14 amino acids. The germline gives CDR1 GTSNPN, CDR2 SVGIG (reference sequence). The CDR3 DNA reads TGTGCCTGGAGTCCGGGGTGGCGGACAGATACGCAGTATTTT. It translates to CAWSPGWRTDTQYF. Looking up the rest from reference TRBV30 and TRBJ2-3 gives the full variable domain: SQTIHQWPATLVQPVGSPLSLECTVEGTSNPNLYWYRQAAGRGLQLLFYSVGIGQISSEVPQNLSASRPQDRQFILSSKKLLLSDSGFYLCAWSPGWRTDTQYFGPGTRLTVL.

This clone was seen a few times. The V and J genes are TRBV5-1 and TRBJ1-1; D ambiguous. The germline V gene encodes CDR1 SGHRS and CDR2 YFSETQ. CDR3 length equals 13 residues. The germline V and J ends were trimmed by 2 bases and 6 bases, with 11 bases remaining between them. The CDR3 reads CASSFVADAEAFF. The CDR3 region has the DNA TGCGCCAGCAGCTTTGTGGCCGACGCTGAAGCTTTCTTT.

This clone came up a few times. J is TRBJ1-2 and V is TRBV6-5; 7 positions agree with TRBD1. The CDR3 is 15 amino acids. The ends lost 5 bases at V and 4 bases at J; junction bases unmatched: 10. Germline CDR1 reads MNHEY; CDR2 reads SVGAGI. CDR3 region: CASSTSRTGRYGYTF. Here the CDR3 DNA reads TGTGCCAGCAGTACCTCTAGGACAGGTCGCTATGGCTACACCTTC.

V is TRBV7-9 and J is TRBJ2-2; TRBD2 matches at 8 bases. The CDR3 totals 15 residues. Germline loops: CDR1 SEHNR, CDR2 FQNEAQ (reference sequence). Unmatched junction bases numbered 11, after V lost 7 bases and J lost 7 bases. The CDR3 DNA reads as TGTGCCAGCAAGCGGCGGGAGGATGTGGTCGGGGAGCTGTTTTTT. Translating it yields CASKRREDVVGELFF.

This rearrangement joins TRBV19 to TRBJ2-7; TRBD2 might be the D (6 bases). From germline, CDR1 is LNHDA and CDR2 SQIVND (reference sequence). With 9 bases removed from V and 9 bases from J, the gap between germline ends came to 15 bases. CDR3 length: 11 residues. The CDR3 loop reads CARGLPSVQYF. CDR3 DNA sequence: TGTGCCAGGGGACTGCCCAGCGTGCAGTACTTC.

The rearrangement joins TRBV5-4 to TRBJ2-3; possibly TRBD2 for D (6 bases). V was clipped by 4 bases and J by 4 bases, with 19 bases between them. CDR3 length equals 16 residues. CDR1 and CDR2 from the germline V gene are SGHNT and YYREEE (reference sequence). CDR3 coding DNA: TGTGCCAGCAGCCTGTTAAGGGACTTCAAGGCAGATACGCAGTATTTT. Protein product: CASSLLRDFKADTQYF.

The chain combines TRBV2 with TRBJ1-1, with TRBD1 matching 7 bases. With V trimmed by 6 bases and J by 4 bases, 5 bases remained unmatched. The CDR3 sequence is 13 residues long. Germline loops: CDR1 SNHLY, CDR2 FYNNEI. Here the CDR3 reads CASRATGATEAFF. CDR3 DNA: TGTGCCAGCAGGGCAACAGGGGCCACTGAAGCTTTCTTT. Combining the CDR3 with reference TRBV2 and TRBJ1-1 gives the whole variable domain EPEVTQTPSHQVTQMGQEVILRCVPISNHLYFYWYRQILGQKVEFLVSFYNNEISEKSEIFDDQFSVERPDGSNFTLKIRSTKLEDSAMYFCASRATGATEAFFGQGTRLTVV.

This rearrangement joins TRBV27 to TRBJ2-2, with D tentatively TRBD1 or TRBD2 (5 bases each). Germline-derived CDR1 and CDR2 are MNHEY and SMNVEV (reference sequence). Trimming cost V 7 bases and J 5 bases, with 17 bases left between them. CDR3 length: 15 residues. In DNA form, the CDR3 reads TGTGCCAGCACGAAGGGACCTCCTGAAACCGGGGAGCTGTTTTTT. It is translated as CASTKGPPETGELFF.

This chain uses TRBV28 with TRBJ2-1, with D maybe TRBD2 (7 bases). V dropped 10 bases and J dropped 4 bases, with 26 bases sitting between them. The CDR3 has 17 amino acids. Germline V gene sequence: CDR1 MDHEN, CDR2 SYDVKM. CDR3 amino acids: CATGDAEYGRKYNEQFF. The CDR3 DNA sequence: TGTGCCACAGGGGACGCAGAGTACGGGAGGAAGTACAATGAGCAGTTCTTC.